The 25 T cell receptor beta chains listed next were all sequenced from one sample in a study of CD8 T cells in ankylosing spondylitis. TCRdb re-derived calls from the 5' RACE reads in MiXCR, one entry per CDR3 protein. The table shows approximately 520,000 distinct CDR3 sequences, with 5.3% occurring only once. Study-level findings and limits: A TCR beta motif of 7 or 8 highly homologous variants appeared characteristic of ankylosing spondylitis blood.

These receptors have no identified antigens. The source material was blood, either unsorted or a sorted T cell fraction (not recorded which). These receptors were obtained from a male donor with ankylosing spondylitis.

This chain uses TRBV6-5 with TRBJ1-2; tentatively, D is TRBD1 (5 bases). Trimming cost V 4 bases and J 2 bases, with 14 bases left between them. The CDR3 consists of 15 residues. The V gene's germline CDR1 is MNHEY and CDR2 SVGAGI. This chain's CDR3 is CASSSPNTGNYGYTF. In DNA form, the CDR3 reads TGTGCCAGCAGTTCCCCCAATACAGGCAACTATGGCTACACCTTC.

This clonotype was seen repeatedly, ten times or more. The CDR3 region is CASSLAGRIDGYTF. Written as DNA, the CDR3 is TGTGCCAGCAGCTTAGCGGGGAGGATAGATGGCTACACCTTC. The genes are TRBV7-2 and TRBJ1-2; D is unresolved. V lost 0 bases, J lost 6 bases, and 11 bases lay in between. Germline assignment: CDR1 SGHTA and CDR2 FQGNSA. The CDR3 has 14 amino acids. Supplemented by reference TRBV7-2 and TRBJ1-2, the full variable domain reads GAGVSQSPSNKVTEKGKDVELRCDPISGHTALYWYRQSLGQGLEFLIYFQGNSAPDKSGLPSDRFSAERTGGSVSTLTIQRTQQEDSAVYLCASSLAGRIDGYTFGSGTRLTVV.

The chain uses TRBV6-2 or TRBV6-3 and TRBJ2-3; TRBD2 agrees at 11 bases. J gave up 6 bases and V 4 bases, and 6 bases lay outside the gene matches. The CDR3 sequence is 15 residues long. Germline CDR1 reads MNHEY; CDR2 reads SVGEGT. The CDR3 reads CASSWLAGGSDTQYF. The CDR3 DNA is TGTGCCAGCAGTTGGCTAGCGGGGGGCAGCGATACGCAGTATTTT.

Many counts were recorded for this clonotype. This sequence joins TRBV12-3 or TRBV12-4 and TRBJ1-2, with 8 positions matching TRBD1. V gave up 7 bases and J gave up 4 bases; unmatched junction bases: 8. CDR3 length equals 14 residues. For the CDR3, the DNA is TGTGCCAGCAATCGACAGGGGAGCGGCTATGGCTACACCTTC. Residues: CASNRQGSGYGYTF.

In this sample, this clonotype turned up many times. The chain employs TRBV6-1 and TRBJ2-1; D may be TRBD1 (6 bases). Trimming removed 6 bases from V and 1 base from J, with 19 bases in between. This CDR3 has 17 residues. Germline assignment: CDR1 MNHNS and CDR2 SASEGT. The CDR3 sequence is CASSLHMQGISYNEQFF. CDR3 bases: TGTGCCAGCAGCCTCCACATGCAGGGGATATCCTACAATGAGCAGTTCTTC.

This clonotype was recorded many times. The V and J genes are TRBV5-1 and TRBJ2-4, with unresolved D. The germline V gene encodes CDR1 SGHRS and CDR2 YFSETQ. The germline V and J ends were trimmed by 0 bases and 8 bases, with 3 bases remaining between them. The CDR3 is 11 amino acids. Written as DNA, the CDR3 is TGCGCCAGCAGCTTGGGTGACATTCAGTACTTC. Its protein is CASSLGDIQYF.

This clonotype was observed at least ten times. The rearrangement uses TRBV11-1 and TRBJ2-1, with 12 bases that match TRBD1. Trimming took 1 base from V and 7 from J; bases not matched to a gene: 14. Germline V gene lookup returns CDR1 SGHAT and CDR2 FQDESV (reference sequence). The CDR3 is made up of 19 amino acids. CDR3 in amino acids: CASSLGAGQGAGRWNEQFF. The CDR3 DNA sequence: TGTGCCAGCAGCTTAGGAGCGGGACAGGGGGCGGGAAGGTGGAATGAGCAGTTCTTC. The full variable domain, completed using reference TRBV11-1 and TRBJ2-1, is EAEVAQSPRYKITEKSQAVAFWCDPISGHATLYWYRQILGQGPELLVQFQDESVVDDSQLPKDRFSAERLKGVDSTLKIQPAELGDSAMYLCASSLGAGQGAGRWNEQFFGPGTRLTVL.

With respect to this clonotype: One base away lies a much larger clone, so this may be a sequencing read error. The chain joins TRBV7-8 to TRBJ2-1, with 11 bases matching TRBD2. Germline loops: CDR1 SGHVS, CDR2 FQNEAQ. The CDR3 consists of 16 residues. The CDR3 reads CASSLLAGGRKNEQLF. The CDR3, as DNA: TGTGCCAGCAGCCTGCTAGCGGGGGGCAGGAAAAATGAGCAGCTCTTC.

This clonotype was counted at least ten times. This chain links TRBV5-1 with TRBJ2-5; no reliable D call. The CDR3 totals 13 residues. Per germline, CDR1 SGHRS and CDR2 YFSETQ. Trimming stripped 2 bases from V and 5 bases from J, with 10 bases between. CDR3 amino acids: CASSFGPTETQYF. CDR3 DNA sequence: TGCGCCAGCAGCTTCGGACCTACGGAGACCCAGTACTTC.

The sample holds a few counts of this clonotype. The CDR3 nucleotides are TGTGCCAGCAGGGGGAGTCTGAATACGCAGTATTTT. Translation gives CASRGSLNTQYF. The rearrangement joins TRBV28 to TRBJ2-3, with TRBD2 as a possible D gene (5 bases). This CDR3 has 12 residues. Per germline, CDR1 MDHEN and CDR2 SYDVKM. Trimming shortened V by 6 bases and J by 7 bases, and 11 bases separated the two germline ends.

This clonotype was seen only a few times. This chain joins TRBV7-6 and TRBJ2-3; a weak D match, TRBD1 (5 bases). CDR1 and CDR2 (germline): SGHVS, FNYEAQ. V was cut by 8 bases and J by 0 bases, with 9 bases left in between. The CDR3 totals 13 residues. This chain's CDR3 is CASAAGSTDTQYF. As DNA, the CDR3 is TGTGCCAGCGCCGCAGGGAGCACAGATACGCAGTATTTT. The full variable domain, with the rest looked up from reference TRBV7-6 and TRBJ2-3, is GAGVSQSPRYKVTKRGQDVALRCDPISGHVSLYWYRQALGQGPEFLTYFNYEAQQDKSGLPNDRFSAERPEGSISTLTIQRTEQRDSAMYRCASAAGSTDTQYFGPGTRLTVL.

This clonotype was seen ten or more times. The gene calls are TRBV7-2 and TRBJ2-4; TRBD2 might be the D (6 bases). The CDR3 is 16 amino acids. Per germline, CDR1 SGHTA and CDR2 FQGNSA. The V and J ends lost 2 bases and 8 bases respectively, with 19 bases between them. For the CDR3, the DNA is TGTGCCAGCAGCTTAATGGTGCCCGGGTCGGGGGACATTCAGTACTTC. Its protein product is CASSLMVPGSGDIQYF.

This clonotype was picked up many times. This chain connects TRBV4-3 to TRBJ2-1; 9 nucleotides agree with TRBD1. Germline assignment: CDR1 LGHNA and CDR2 YSLEER. With 4 bases clipped from V and 8 bases from J, the junction kept 12 bases outside the gene matches. The CDR3 is made up of 16 amino acids. CDR3 amino acids: CASSLGQGSSMYEQFF. CDR3 DNA: TGCGCCAGCAGCCTTGGACAGGGGTCCTCAATGTATGAGCAGTTCTTC.

This clonotype was counted many times. The chain carries TRBV5-1 and TRBJ2-5; 12 nucleotides match TRBD2. The CDR3 spans 15 residues. Losses at the gene ends were 5 bases for V and 5 bases for J; bases not matched to a gene: 7. The germline V gene has CDR1 SGHRS and CDR2 YFSETQ. CDR3 amino acids: CASRRTSGAAETQYF. DNA for the CDR3: TGCGCCAGCAGACGGACTAGCGGGGCGGCGGAGACCCAGTACTTC.

The table lists this clonotype with many counts. This chain joins TRBV7-9 and TRBJ2-1; 7 positions match TRBD1. Germline loops: CDR1 SEHNR, CDR2 FQNEAQ (reference sequence). V trimming: 5 bases; J trimming: 8 bases; junction bases outside the gene matches: 6. CDR3 size: 13 residues. The CDR3 loop is CASSAGTADEQFF. Written as DNA, the CDR3 is TGTGCCAGCAGCGCCGGGACAGCGGATGAGCAGTTCTTC.

This clonotype was recorded many times. The chain is built from TRBV7-2 and TRBJ2-1, with D perhaps matching TRBD2 (5 bases). CDR1 SGHTA and CDR2 FQGNSA come from the germline V gene. The CDR3 has 15 residues. V lost 1 base and J lost 4, with 11 bases in between. The CDR3 sequence: CASSLGTPQYNEQFF. CDR3 coding DNA: TGTGCCAGCAGCTTAGGGACTCCTCAATACAATGAGCAGTTCTTC.

This clonotype was found many times. The V gene is TRBV7-8, the J gene TRBJ2-1; 11 nucleotides line up with TRBD2. V was pared by 5 bases and J by 6 bases, with 6 bases of the junction left unmatched. The CDR3 consists of 15 residues. The germline V gene has CDR1 SGHVS and CDR2 FQNEAQ. CDR3 sequence (DNA): TGTGCCAGCAGCCAGGGACTAGCGGTCGTCAATGAGCAGTTCTTC. It yields the protein CASSQGLAVVNEQFF. The entire variable domain, with the rest obtained from reference TRBV7-8 and TRBJ2-1, is as follows: GAGVSQSPRYKVAKRGQDVALRCDPISGHVSLFWYQQALGQGPEFLTYFQNEAQLDKSGLPSDRFFAERPEGSVSTLKIQRTQQEDSAVYLCASSQGLAVVNEQFFGPGTRLTVL.

This clonotype has a count of ten or more. V gene TRBV6-5 combines with J gene TRBJ2-2; tentative D call: TRBD1 (7 bases). Looked up from germline, CDR1 is MNHEY and CDR2 is SVGAGI. The CDR3 consists of 16 residues. The germline V and J ends were trimmed by 0 bases and 6 bases, with 14 bases remaining between them. This chain's CDR3 is CASSYSEGATSGELFF. Here the CDR3 DNA reads TGTGCCAGCAGTTACTCGGAGGGGGCTACCTCCGGGGAGCTGTTTTTT.

The J gene is TRBJ1-2, the V gene TRBV27; D perhaps matches TRBD1 (5 bases). Germline-derived CDR1 and CDR2 are MNHEY and SMNVEV (reference sequence). The V end was cut by 4 bases, the J end by 7 bases, with 13 bases between. The CDR3 contains 13 residues. CDR3 amino acids: CASSSGGAVGYTF. The CDR3 DNA reads TGTGCCAGCAGTTCCGGGGGAGCCGTTGGCTACACCTTC.

The sample holds many counts of this clonotype. The chain couples TRBV7-2 to TRBJ1-2; D unresolved. The CDR3 runs 16 residues. Germline V gene data show CDR1 as SGHTA and CDR2 as FQGNSA. V gave up 5 bases and J gave up 0 bases, with 16 bases separating them. The CDR3 is CASSLRPLSANYGYTF. CDR3 bases: TGTGCCAGCAGCCTCCGCCCGCTTTCAGCTAACTATGGCTACACCTTC.

This clonotype appeared many times. J is TRBJ2-3 and V is TRBV6-5; TRBD2 aligns across 8 bases. The CDR3 sequence is 15 residues long. V shed 2 bases, J shed 2 bases, and the junction held 3 bases outside the gene matches. Germline V gene sequence: CDR1 MNHEY, CDR2 SVGAGI. The CDR3 DNA reads as TGTGCCAGCAGTTACGACGGGAGGGCCACAGATACGCAGTATTTT. Translated, it gives CASSYDGRATDTQYF.

This clonotype showed up many times. The chain couples TRBV29-1 to TRBJ2-1, with 11 bases lining up with TRBD2. The CDR3 length is 14 residues. V lost 5 bases to trimming and J lost 3 bases; unmatched junction nucleotides: 3. Germline V gene data show CDR1 as SQVTM and CDR2 as ANQGSEA. The CDR3 is CSVSGTSGYNEQFF. In DNA form, the CDR3 reads TGCAGCGTTTCCGGGACTAGCGGCTACAATGAGCAGTTCTTC.

This clonotype was seen at least ten times. The genes are TRBV20-1 and TRBJ2-1; D is ambiguous. Germline CDR1 and CDR2: DFQATT and SNEGSKA (reference sequence). V was trimmed by 6 bases and J by 1 base, leaving 10 bases between them. The CDR3 spans 13 residues. CDR3: CSALPSSYNEQFF. The CDR3 nucleotides read TGCAGTGCCCTCCCCTCTTCCTACAATGAGCAGTTCTTC.

The sample holds many counts of this clonotype. The gene calls are TRBV27 and TRBJ2-7; D is ambiguous. V lost 10 bases and J 5 bases, leaving 12 bases between the germline ends. Germline V gene data show CDR1 as MNHEY and CDR2 as SMNVEV (reference sequence). The CDR3 loop spans 11 amino acids. The DNA for the CDR3 is TGTGCCACCGCTGTAGGCAACGAGCAGTACTTC. Its translation: CATAVGNEQYF.

This clonotype was detected ten times or more. The CDR3 region is CASSSLAGDRQETQYF. CDR3 in DNA: TGTGCCAGCAGTTCTCTAGCGGGGGATCGGCAAGAGACCCAGTACTTC. The chain links TRBV12-3 or TRBV12-4 to TRBJ2-5; 10 nucleotides align to TRBD2. Germline trimming cut 4 bases from V and 2 bases from J; bases unmatched to any gene: 7. The CDR3 has 16 residues.